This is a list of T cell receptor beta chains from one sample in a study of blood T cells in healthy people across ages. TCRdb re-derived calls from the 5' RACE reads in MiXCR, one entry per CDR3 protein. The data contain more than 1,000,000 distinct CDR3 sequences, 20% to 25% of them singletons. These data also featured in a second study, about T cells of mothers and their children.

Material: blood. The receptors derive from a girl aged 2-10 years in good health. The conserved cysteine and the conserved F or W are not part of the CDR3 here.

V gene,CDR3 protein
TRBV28,ASAPGSGSYEQY
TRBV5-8,ASSLSGTWSEKVEF
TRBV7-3,ASSESPAGGLDTQY
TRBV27,ASSPRQGVYGYT
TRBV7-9,ASSFLPGGYT
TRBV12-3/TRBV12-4,ASSLGFQGAAETQY
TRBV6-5,ASRETGDYGYT
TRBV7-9,ASSLAPGKETQY
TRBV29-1,SVEPASNEQF
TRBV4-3,ASSQNPVGYDGYT
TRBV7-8,ASTRGGVADYT